This TCR beta chain was sequenced for a study of blood T cells in healthy people across ages. Study conclusions and caveats: Significant beta diversity loss was already apparent by age around 40, declining roughly linearly.

The CDR3 sequence is 15 residues long. Germline CDR1 and CDR2: SGHVS and FNYEAQ. J gave up 3 bases and V 4 bases, and 7 bases lay outside the gene matches. Each individual donor underwent a draw of approximately 10 milliliters of peripheral blood. No fewer than 5 micrograms of total RNA were isolated from every sample. With a J-beta primer mix and a sample-barcoded 5' primer, a second PCR ran 7 to 11 cycles. Each cDNA was tagged by a template-switch adaptor containing 12 random nucleotides. TCRdb recomputed calls from the 5' RACE reads with MiXCR, one row per CDR3 protein. The profile shows some 800,000 distinct CDR3 sequences, around 42% of them singletons. A remark on this clonotype: Antigen specificity is unknown.

Input material: blood. The V gene is TRBV7-6, the J gene TRBJ2-5, with 8 bases lining up with TRBD1. The clonotype was recovered from a man aged 60 to 75 in good health. In DNA, the CDR3 is TGTGCCAGCAGCTCAGTGGGACAGGATAAAGAGACCCAGTACTTC. The encoded protein is CASSSVGQDKETQYF.